The 27 T cell receptor beta chains reported below all come from one sample, sequenced in a study of blood T cell repertoires in COVID-19. Here immunoSEQ multiplex PCR was the method, and the copy in TCRdb shows in-frame clones only, minus some. Among about 100,000 clones listed, 85% to 90% were seen once. Sequencing input: peripheral blood. Receptors originate from a woman older than 75 with acute or convalescent COVID-19.

The chain combines TRBV10-2 with TRBJ2-1; D remains unclear. Germline CDR1 reads WSHSY; CDR2 reads SAAADI. The CDR3 consists of 12 residues. The V end was cut by 2 bases, the J end by 8 bases, with 7 bases between. The CDR3 is CASSEIRYEQFF. DNA of the CDR3: TGCGCCAGCAGTGAGATTCGTTATGAGCAGTTCTTC.

This clone showed up just once. The chain carries TRBV9 and TRBJ2-3, with 10 bases identical to TRBD1. CDR1 SGDLS and CDR2 YYNGEE come from the germline V gene. This CDR3 contains 16 residues. The junction had 4 bases not matched to a gene; V was cut back by 0 bases and J by 3 bases. The CDR3 sequence is CASSVETGGRTDTQYF. The CDR3 DNA reads as TGTGCCAGCAGCGTAGAGACAGGGGGCAGGACAGATACGCAGTATTTT.

V is TRBV19 and J is TRBJ1-3, with unresolved D. Trimming left V 3 bases short and J 6 bases short, with 6 bases between. Germline-derived CDR1 and CDR2 are LNHDA and SQIVND (reference sequence). There are 12 residues in the CDR3. The CDR3 region is CASSMRENTIYF. The CDR3 DNA reads TGTGCCAGTAGTATGAGGGAAAACACCATATATTTT.

This chain links TRBV7-3 with TRBJ2-2; D may be TRBD2 (6 bases). The germline V gene has CDR1 SGHTA and CDR2 FQGTGA. V lost 1 base, J lost 5 bases, and 11 bases lay in between. The CDR3 covers 15 residues. CDR3 sequence reads: CASSLIGGFTGELFF. In DNA, the CDR3 is TGTGCCAGCAGCTTAATTGGAGGGTTTACCGGGGAGCTGTTTTTT.

The rearrangement uses TRBV18 and TRBJ2-5; 9 nucleotides match TRBD1. The CDR3 is made up of 14 amino acids. The trim removed 3 bases at V and 4 bases at J, leaving 3 bases unmatched. The germline gives CDR1 KGHSH, CDR2 LQKENI. The CDR3 sequence: CASSPKGQGETQYF. DNA of the CDR3: TGTGCCAGCTCACCGAAGGGACAGGGAGAGACCCAGTACTTC.

The rearrangement uses TRBV6-1 and TRBJ2-7, with 10 bases lining up with TRBD1. Germline V gene data show CDR1 as MNHNS and CDR2 as SASEGT. The CDR3 has 14 amino acids. With V trimmed by 3 bases and J by 6 bases, 5 bases remained unmatched. Here the CDR3 reads CASSDDRGRIEQYF. The CDR3 DNA reads as TGTGCCAGCAGTGACGACAGGGGGCGCATCGAGCAGTACTTC.

The chain has TRBV7-9 and TRBJ1-1; 9 bases are a match to TRBD1. The CDR3 consists of 15 residues. The J segment lost 4 bases and the V segment lost 0 bases, leaving 3 bases of the junction unmatched. CDR1 and CDR2 from the germline V gene are SEHNR and FQNEAQ (reference sequence). The CDR3 DNA reads as TGTGCCAGCAGCTTAGCGGGACAGGGAGGCACTGAAGCTTTCTTT. The encoded protein is CASSLAGQGGTEAFF. The whole variable domain, filled in from reference TRBV7-9 and TRBJ1-1, reads DTGVSQNPRHKITKRGQNVTFRCDPISEHNRLYWYRQTLGQGPEFLTYFQNEAQLEKSRLLSDRFSAERPKGSFSTLEIQRTEQGDSAMYLCASSLAGQGGTEAFFGQGTRLTVV.

The genes are TRBV19 and TRBJ1-5; TRBD1 might be the D (6 bases). CDR1 LNHDA and CDR2 SQIVND come from the germline V gene (reference sequence). The CDR3 sequence is 14 residues long. The V gene lost 5 bases and the J gene lost 3 bases, with 11 bases spanning the gap. CDR3 region: CASSAGQPNQPQHF. CDR3 in DNA: TGTGCCAGTAGTGCCGGACAGCCCAATCAGCCCCAGCATTTT. Filled out from reference TRBV19 and TRBJ1-5, the complete variable domain reads DGGITQSPKYLFRKEGQNVTLSCEQNLNHDAMYWYRQDPGQGLRLIYYSQIVNDFQKGDIAEGYSVSREKKESFPLTVTSAQKNPTAFYLCASSAGQPNQPQHFGDGTRLSIL.

V gene TRBV9 combines with J gene TRBJ2-7, with 9 bases lining up with TRBD2. CDR1 and CDR2 from the germline V gene are SGDLS and YYNGEE. V shed 1 base, J shed 5 bases, and the junction held 7 bases outside the gene matches. This CDR3 has 15 amino acids. This CDR3 is CASSVTAGGLDEQYF. Here the CDR3 DNA reads TGTGCCAGCAGCGTAACAGCGGGGGGTCTCGACGAGCAGTACTTC.

The chain couples TRBV5-6 to TRBJ1-1, with 12 bases lining up with TRBD1. This CDR3 is 16 amino acids long. CDR1 is SGHDT and CDR2 is YYEEEE in the germline V gene. Trimming at V came to 5 bases and at J to 1 base, leaving 6 bases not matched to a gene. CDR3 protein: CASRGTGGRENTEAFF. CDR3 coding DNA: TGTGCCAGCAGAGGGACAGGGGGCCGGGAGAACACTGAAGCTTTCTTT.

The chain is built from TRBV9 and TRBJ1-3; D is unresolved. Germline V gene data show CDR1 as SGDLS and CDR2 as YYNGEE. The V end was cut by 0 bases, the J end by 4 bases, with 11 bases between. The CDR3 has 15 amino acids. For the CDR3, the DNA is TGTGCCAGCAGCGTAGGACGAGGCGCCGGAAACACCATATATTTT. Translating it yields CASSVGRGAGNTIYF.

As concerns this clone: This specimen includes other DNA sequences encoding the same CDR3. The CDR3 DNA reads as TGTGCCACGGGGACAGGAACCTACGAGCAGTACTTC. Protein: CATGTGTYEQYF. J is TRBJ2-7 and V is TRBV10-3, with TRBD1 matching 8 bases. Looked up from germline, CDR1 is ENHRY and CDR2 is SYGVKD. The CDR3 is 12 amino acids. Trimming removed 10 bases from V and 2 bases from J; junction bases left unmatched: 4.

This clone was seen a handful of times. This chain uses TRBV7-3 with TRBJ1-1, with D unclear. Germline V CDR1 and CDR2: SGHTA, FQGTGA. V was clipped by 1 base and J by 4 bases, with 13 bases between them. CDR3 length: 15 amino acids. The CDR3 reads CASSLNPAASTEAFF. For the CDR3, the DNA is TGTGCCAGCAGCTTAAATCCGGCGGCCAGCACTGAAGCTTTCTTT.

The chain has TRBV7-8 and TRBJ2-7, with 8 bases matching TRBD1. The CDR3 has 14 residues. V shed 1 base, J shed 2 bases, and the junction held 1 base outside the gene matches. The germline V gene has CDR1 SGHVS and CDR2 FQNEAQ. The CDR3 is CASSLGQGTYEQYF. The CDR3, as DNA: TGTGCCAGCAGCTTAGGACAGGGGACCTACGAGCAGTACTTC.

The chain uses TRBV10-2 and TRBJ2-5; TRBD1 aligns across 9 bases. The length of the CDR3 is 16 residues. Per germline, CDR1 WSHSY and CDR2 SAAADI. J gave up 4 bases and V 5 bases, and 11 bases lay outside the gene matches. The CDR3 reads CASSSRGQGGPETQYF. DNA of the CDR3: TGCGCCAGCAGTTCTAGGGGACAGGGAGGTCCAGAGACCCAGTACTTC.

V is TRBV3-1 (or the pseudogene TRBV3-2) and J is TRBJ2-3; 10 bases are a match to TRBD2. The germline V gene has CDR1 LGHDT and CDR2 YNNKEL (reference sequence). Losses at the gene ends were 1 base for V and 7 bases for J; bases not matched to a gene: 2. The CDR3 spans 14 residues. The CDR3 protein is CASSQGTSGNTQYF. The DNA of the CDR3 is TGTGCCAGCAGCCAAGGGACTAGCGGCAATACGCAGTATTTT.

This chain connects TRBV11-2 to TRBJ2-7, with 9 positions matching TRBD1. The V segment lost 3 bases and the J segment 4 bases; nucleotides outside the gene matches: 4. The CDR3 covers 14 residues. The germline V gene encodes CDR1 SGHAT and CDR2 FQNNGV. The CDR3 bases are TGTGCCAGCAGCTTGTCGGACAGGGGTTACGAGCAGTACTTC. Protein product: CASSLSDRGYEQYF.

This clone came up once. The chain joins TRBV7-9 to TRBJ2-3; the D gene is possibly TRBD2 (5 bases). The CDR3 covers 13 residues. Per the germline V gene, CDR1 is SEHNR and CDR2 is FQNEAQ (reference sequence). V lost 3 bases, J lost 4 bases, and 8 bases lay in between. Here the CDR3 reads CASSLVGADTQYF. Written as DNA, the CDR3 is TGTGCCAGCAGCTTGGTCGGGGCAGATACGCAGTATTTT.

This chain uses TRBV10-1 with TRBJ2-1; possibly TRBD2 for D (5 bases). V was shortened by 3 bases and J by 4 bases, with 22 bases between the two germline ends. Germline V gene data show CDR1 as WNHNN and CDR2 as SYGVQD (reference sequence). The CDR3 runs 18 residues. The CDR3 DNA reads TGCGCCAGCAGTGATCGGAATCGGGGAAAGGGCCCTTACAATGAGCAGTTCTTC. Protein sequence: CASSDRNRGKGPYNEQFF.

The CDR3 reads CASSVGQGAGTEAFF. CDR3 nucleotide sequence: TGTGCCAGCAGTGTAGGACAGGGGGCAGGCACTGAAGCTTTCTTT. The chain joins TRBV2 to TRBJ1-1; TRBD1 agrees at 11 bases. V was clipped by 4 bases and J by 4 bases; unmatched bases: 5. Germline V gives CDR1 SNHLY, CDR2 FYNNEI. The CDR3 spans 15 residues.

The CDR3 reads CASSPYSDTNYGYTF. CDR3 bases: TGTGCCAGCTCACCGTACTCCGACACTAACTATGGCTACACCTTC. The chain combines TRBV18 with TRBJ1-2; D is unresolved. Deletions cut 3 bases from V and 0 bases from J, with 11 bases between. The CDR3 covers 15 residues. CDR1 KGHSH and CDR2 LQKENI come from the germline V gene.

The V call is TRBV18, the J call TRBJ1-3, with D maybe TRBD1 (6 bases). The CDR3 covers 15 residues. The V end was cut by 1 base, the J end by 2 bases, with 9 bases between. Germline loops: CDR1 KGHSH, CDR2 LQKENI. The CDR3 loop reads CASSPLSGAGNTIYF. DNA for the CDR3: TGTGCCAGCTCACCACTGTCAGGGGCTGGAAACACCATATATTTT. Full variable domain (rest looked up from reference TRBV18 and TRBJ1-3): NAGVMQNPRHLVRRRGQEARLRCSPMKGHSHVYWYRQLPEEGLKFMVYLQKENIIDESGMPKERFSAEFPKEGPSILRIQQVVRGDSAAYFCASSPLSGAGNTIYFGEGSWLTVV.

The rearrangement uses TRBV23-1 and TRBJ1-1; D is ambiguous. TRBV23-1 is classed as an ORF, of uncertain function. This CDR3 contains 17 residues. The V end was cut by 0 bases, the J end by 0 bases, with 14 bases between. The CDR3 bases are TGCGCCAGCAGTCAATCTACCGGGAGGATTATGAACACTGAAGCTTTCTTT. Protein sequence: CASSQSTGRIMNTEAFF.

This chain links TRBV2 with TRBJ2-7; 9 bases match TRBD1. The CDR3 has 14 residues. Germline trimming cut 3 bases from V and 2 bases from J; bases unmatched to any gene: 2. Germline CDR1 reads SNHLY; CDR2 reads FYNNEI. CDR3 sequence reads: CASSDRTGAYEQYF. DNA of the CDR3: TGTGCCAGCAGTGACAGGACAGGGGCCTACGAGCAGTACTTC.

The chain recombines TRBV7-8 with TRBJ2-5; TRBD2 matches 10 bases. The CDR3 is 19 amino acids. The ends lost 0 bases at V and 2 bases at J; junction bases unmatched: 12. Germline values: CDR1 SGHVS, CDR2 FQNEAQ. The CDR3 nucleotides read TGTGCCAGCAGCTTAGCGCCGGGACTAGCGAATGTGGTGCAAGAGACCCAGTACTTC. It yields the protein CASSLAPGLANVVQETQYF.

Comment on this clone: Additional DNA sequences in this sample encode the identical CDR3. The chain links TRBV7-9 to TRBJ2-3, with 11 bases aligning to TRBD2. CDR3 length: 15 amino acids. Germline loops: CDR1 SEHNR, CDR2 FQNEAQ (reference sequence). V gave up 2 bases and J gave up 3 bases; unmatched junction bases: 1. In DNA form, the CDR3 reads TGTGCCAGCAGCTTACTAGCGGGGGGAACAGATACGCAGTATTTT. It translates to CASSLLAGGTDTQYF.

This chain joins TRBV14 and TRBJ2-7; 7 positions agree with TRBD1. Germline CDR1 is SGHDN and CDR2 is FVKESK. CDR3 length: 15 amino acids. The V gene end was trimmed by 3 bases and the J gene end by 7 bases; junction bases not matched to a gene: 12. CDR3 sequence (DNA): TGTGCCAGCAGCCAGTACTCCGGGACAGCAAGAGAGCAGTACTTC. This gives the protein CASSQYSGTAREQYF. Variable domain in full (rest from reference TRBV14 and TRBJ2-7): EAGVTQFPSHSVIEKGQTVTLRCDPISGHDNLYWYRRVMGKEIKFLLHFVKESKQDESGMPNNRFLAERTGGTYSTLKVQPAELEDSGVYFCASSQYSGTAREQYFGPGTRLTVT.